The 21 T cell receptor beta chains reported below all come from one sample, sequenced in a study of T-cell reconstitution after alpha-beta-depleted transplantation in children. Preparation of the TCRbeta library involved a method that used unique molecular identifiers. TCRdb recomputed calls from the PCR reads with MiXCR, one row per CDR3 protein. The sample holds roughly 790,000 distinct CDR3 sequences, 15% to 20% seen once. The sample in question was PBMCs, mostly from graft donor cells, obtained 360 days after TCRalphabeta/CD19-depleted stem cell transplant. The source of these receptors is a male patient younger than 18 who had a stem cell transplant for acute lymphoblastic leukemia, so the T cells may come from the graft donor.

J is TRBJ2-3 and V is TRBV5-1; TRBD1 matches at 7 bases. The ends lost 1 base at V and 0 bases at J; junction bases unmatched: 5. Germline-derived CDR1 and CDR2 are SGHRS and YFSETQ. The CDR3 has 16 amino acids. CDR3 nucleotide sequence: TGCGCCAGCAGCTTGAGCCCGGGACAGAGCACAGATACGCAGTATTTT. This translates into CASSLSPGQSTDTQYF.

The chain couples TRBV20-1 to TRBJ2-1; D unresolved. From germline, CDR1 is DFQATT and CDR2 SNEGSKA (reference sequence). The CDR3 consists of 14 residues. The V gene lost 3 bases and the J gene lost 8 bases, with 17 bases spanning the gap. The DNA of the CDR3 is TGCAGTGCTAGGGTTGGCGCCTATAGGGATGAGCAGTTCTTC. Translation gives CSARVGAYRDEQFF.

This CDR3 reads CASSLTGEKLFF. CDR3 nucleotide sequence: TGTGCCAGCAGCTTGACGGGAGAAAAACTGTTTTTT. V usage is TRBV5-6 and J usage is TRBJ1-4; D unclear. Trimming stripped 1 base from V and 8 bases from J, with 6 bases between. The CDR3 contains 12 residues. Germline V lookup: CDR1 SGHDT, CDR2 YYEEEE.

The rearrangement links TRBV9 to TRBJ2-5; weak D call: TRBD1 (5 bases). The V and J ends lost 4 bases and 0 bases respectively, with 16 bases between them. The germline V gene encodes CDR1 SGDLS and CDR2 YYNGEE. The CDR3 extends over 16 amino acids. In DNA, the CDR3 is TGTGCCAGCAGCACCCTAGGGGCAGCCTACCAAGAGACCCAGTACTTC. This sequence encodes CASSTLGAAYQETQYF.

This clonotype was seen ten or more times. V is TRBV7-3 and J is TRBJ2-1, with no clear D. Between the trimmed V and J ends, which lost 4 bases and 2 bases, there was a span of 6 bases. The length of the CDR3 is 13 residues. In germline, CDR1 is SGHTA, CDR2 FQGTGA. The CDR3 DNA is TGTGCCAGCAGCTGGTACCCCTACAATGAGCAGTTCTTC. It translates to CASSWYPYNEQFF.

The chain is built from TRBV12-3 or TRBV12-4 and TRBJ2-1; 7 nucleotides agree with TRBD1. The junction had 11 bases not matched to a gene; V was cut back by 5 bases and J by 1 base. The CDR3 sequence is 17 residues long. CDR3 amino acids: CASSATGKEVSYNEQFF. In nucleotides, the CDR3 is TGTGCCAGCAGTGCGACAGGGAAGGAGGTTTCCTACAATGAGCAGTTCTTC.

The chain has TRBV4-1 and TRBJ2-3, with 16 bases fitting TRBD2. The CDR3 length is 18 residues. V was clipped by 2 bases and J by 5 bases; unmatched bases: 7. Germline CDR1 is MGHRA and CDR2 is YSYEKL. The CDR3 sequence: CASSQPGLAGGPIDTQYF. CDR3 coding DNA: TGCGCCAGCAGCCAACCGGGACTAGCGGGAGGGCCGATAGATACGCAGTATTTT.

CDR3: CASSLLRRDLRELFF. The CDR3 DNA follows: TGCGCCAGCAGCTTATTAAGGCGGGACCTCCGGGAGCTGTTTTTT. The J gene is TRBJ2-2, the V gene TRBV5-1, with D maybe TRBD2 (6 bases). The CDR3 has 15 residues. Trimming took off 2 bases at V and 9 bases at J, with 17 bases between the two ends. Germline CDR1 is SGHRS and CDR2 is YFSETQ.

This clonotype was counted between two and nine times. The chain joins TRBV6-5 to TRBJ1-3; 8 bases align to TRBD1. Germline loops: CDR1 MNHEY, CDR2 SVGAGI. J gave up 9 bases and V 7 bases, and 5 bases lay outside the gene matches. The CDR3 consists of 12 residues. DNA of the CDR3: TGTGCCAGCAAGGACAGGGCTTTCACCATATATTTT. Translation gives CASKDRAFTIYF.

The rearrangement joins TRBV6-1 to TRBJ1-4; D ambiguous. This CDR3 comprises 15 residues. The ends were cut back, 2 bases at V and 4 bases at J, with 11 bases in the middle. Germline V gives CDR1 MNHNS, CDR2 SASEGT. The CDR3: CASSERRTINEKLFF. CDR3 in DNA: TGTGCCAGCAGTGAAAGGCGGACCATTAATGAAAAACTGTTTTTT.

The chain is built from TRBV7-2 and TRBJ2-1; 9 bases agree with TRBD2. CDR3 size: 15 residues. In germline, CDR1 is SGHTA, CDR2 FQGNSA. The V segment lost 5 bases and the J segment 4 bases; nucleotides outside the gene matches: 6. The CDR3 coding sequence is TGTGCCAGCAGCCGCAGGGGACTAGCTTACAATGAGCAGTTCTTC. Protein sequence: CASSRRGLAYNEQFF.

This sequence joins TRBV9 and TRBJ2-5; 7 bases line up with TRBD1. Germline trimming cut 4 bases from V and 0 bases from J; bases unmatched to any gene: 15. In germline, CDR1 is SGDLS, CDR2 YYNGEE. This CDR3 is 18 amino acids long. The CDR3 coding sequence is TGTGCCAGCAGCTTTCCCCCGCACGAACAGGGGAACCAAGAGACCCAGTACTTC. Translated, it gives CASSFPPHEQGNQETQYF.

Concerning this clonotype itself: The CDR3 ends on some other residue instead of the conserved phenylalanine or tryptophan, so this is likely a read error. The V call is TRBV3-1, the J call TRBJ1-2, with 9 positions matching TRBD1. Germline V gene data show CDR1 as LGHDT and CDR2 as YNNKEL (reference sequence). The J segment lost 4 bases and the V segment lost 4 bases, leaving 10 bases of the junction unmatched. The CDR3 has 16 residues. This chain's CDR3 is CASSRAGDRALYGYTY. The DNA for the CDR3 is TGTGCCAGCAGCCGCGCGGGGGACAGGGCCCTCTATGGCTACACCTAC.

The V and J genes are TRBV15 and TRBJ2-1, with 10 bases matching TRBD2. With V trimmed by 5 bases and J by 5 bases, 12 bases remained unmatched. Per the germline V gene, CDR1 is LNHNV and CDR2 is YYDKDF (reference sequence). The CDR3 is made up of 17 amino acids. CDR3 protein: CATSEGGGLARDNEQFF. In nucleotides, the CDR3 is TGTGCCACCAGCGAGGGTGGGGGACTAGCGAGAGACAATGAGCAGTTCTTC.

This clonotype has a handful of counts. The rearrangement joins TRBV27 to TRBJ2-3; 8 nucleotides line up with TRBD2. With 6 bases clipped from V and 2 bases from J, the junction kept 7 bases outside the gene matches. Germline loops: CDR1 MNHEY, CDR2 SMNVEV (reference sequence). The CDR3 totals 15 residues. CDR3 loop: CASRGTSRFTDTQYF. The CDR3 DNA reads as TGTGCCAGCAGAGGGACTAGTCGATTCACAGATACGCAGTATTTT.

This clonotype was detected a few times. CDR3 DNA sequence: TGTGCCAGCAGTTCCCCCGGGAGGGCCGGAGAGACCCAGTACTTC. Translation gives CASSSPGRAGETQYF. The chain uses TRBV12-3 or TRBV12-4 and TRBJ2-5; 8 nucleotides agree with TRBD2. Losses at the gene ends were 4 bases for V and 4 bases for J; bases not matched to a gene: 8. This CDR3 contains 15 residues.

This clonotype was seen more than once but under ten times. The chain couples TRBV18 to TRBJ2-7; no clear D gene. The CDR3 loop spans 12 amino acids. V lost 4 bases to trimming and J lost 5 bases, with 9 bases between them. Germline loops: CDR1 KGHSH, CDR2 LQKENI. The chain's CDR3 is CASSHNRDEQYF. In DNA, the CDR3 is TGTGCCAGCTCACATAACCGGGACGAGCAGTACTTC. The full variable domain, its missing parts supplied by reference TRBV18 and TRBJ2-7, is NAGVMQNPRHLVRRRGQEARLRCSPMKGHSHVYWYRQLPEEGLKFMVYLQKENIIDESGMPKERFSAEFPKEGPSILRIQQVVRGDSAAYFCASSHNRDEQYFGPGTRLTVT.

This clonotype turned up a few times. The J gene is TRBJ2-1, the V gene TRBV24-1, with no clear D. Germline V gene sequence: CDR1 KGHDR, CDR2 SFDVKD. The CDR3 is made up of 16 amino acids. V lost 2 bases to trimming and J lost 0 bases, with 10 bases between them. This chain's CDR3 is CATSDSDPSSYNEQFF. DNA of the CDR3: TGTGCCACCAGTGATTCCGACCCAAGCTCCTACAATGAGCAGTTCTTC.

This clonotype has ten or more counts. The V call is TRBV10-1, the J call TRBJ2-5, with TRBD2 matching over 11 bases. The CDR3 spans 16 residues. With V trimmed by 3 bases and J by 4 bases, 7 bases remained unmatched. Looked up from germline, CDR1 is WNHNN and CDR2 is SYGVQD (reference sequence). This chain's CDR3 is CASSDGLAGGTETQYF. The DNA for the CDR3 is TGCGCCAGCAGTGACGGGCTAGCGGGAGGAACAGAGACCCAGTACTTC.

This clonotype was seen a few times. Here the CDR3 reads CASTGQGAGTQYF. DNA for the CDR3: TGTGCCAGCACGGGACAGGGGGCTGGTACGCAGTATTTT. The chain links TRBV27 to TRBJ2-3, with TRBD1 matching 12 bases. Germline V lookup: CDR1 MNHEY, CDR2 SMNVEV (reference sequence). The CDR3 loop spans 13 amino acids. V lost 7 bases to trimming and J lost 8 bases; unmatched junction nucleotides: 4.

J is TRBJ2-7 and V is TRBV11-2, with TRBD2 identical over 9 bases. The V gene end was trimmed by 5 bases and the J gene end by 4 bases; junction bases not matched to a gene: 9. The CDR3 sequence is 15 residues long. In germline, CDR1 is SGHAT, CDR2 FQNNGV. Written as DNA, the CDR3 is TGTGCCAGCAGCCCCAGACTAGCGGACCTATACGAGCAGTACTTC. Translation: CASSPRLADLYEQYF.